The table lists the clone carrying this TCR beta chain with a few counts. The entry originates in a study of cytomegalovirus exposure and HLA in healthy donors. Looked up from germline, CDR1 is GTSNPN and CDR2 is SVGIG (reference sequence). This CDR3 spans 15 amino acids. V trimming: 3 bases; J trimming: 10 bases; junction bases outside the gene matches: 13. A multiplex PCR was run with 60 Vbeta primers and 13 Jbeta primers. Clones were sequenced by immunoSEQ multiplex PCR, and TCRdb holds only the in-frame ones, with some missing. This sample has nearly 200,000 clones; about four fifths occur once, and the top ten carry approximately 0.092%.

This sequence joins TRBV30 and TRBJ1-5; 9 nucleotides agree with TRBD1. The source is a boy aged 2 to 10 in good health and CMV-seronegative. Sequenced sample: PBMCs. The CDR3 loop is CAWSPQGAGGVPQHF. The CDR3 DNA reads TGTGCCTGGAGCCCACAGGGGGCAGGTGGGGTTCCCCAGCATTTT.